What follows are 20 T cell receptor beta chains derived from one specimen sequenced in a study of blood T cell repertoires in COVID-19 (TCRdb year 2020). The protocol used for the library was the immunoSEQ multiplex PCR assay. TCRdb stores this immuneACCESS table with in-frame sequences only. Part of the clones is absent; in the studies checked, under half of the shortfall reflects unresolved V genes, and no reason is known for the rest. Across this sample there are over 90,000 clones, with 84% seen only once. The ten largest clones take up around 12% of the sample. Sequenced: peripheral blood. The receptor set was obtained from a human donor in a cohort sampled during active COVID-19.

The chain recombines TRBV19 with TRBJ1-2; 7 bases line up with TRBD1. The CDR3 is made up of 15 amino acids. Germline V gene data show CDR1 as LNHDA and CDR2 as SQIVND (reference sequence). V dropped 5 bases and J dropped 3; count of bases not matched to a gene: 9. CDR3 loop: CASSPSRTGHYGYTF. In DNA form, the CDR3 reads TGTGCCAGTAGTCCCTCCCGGACAGGTCACTATGGCTACACCTTC.

The chain couples TRBV6-5 to TRBJ1-4; perhaps TRBD1 as D (6 bases). Germline V CDR1 and CDR2: MNHEY, SVGAGI. Deletions cut 7 bases from V and 7 bases from J, with 19 bases between. CDR3 size: 15 residues. CDR3 in DNA: TGTGCCAGCACCCCTGCACAGGGATTCGGTGAAAAACTGTTTTTT. This codes for CASTPAQGFGEKLFF.

V is TRBV5-4 and J is TRBJ2-3; TRBD1 agrees at 11 bases. Germline lookup yields CDR1 SGHNT and CDR2 YYREEE (reference sequence). The CDR3 is 17 amino acids. V lost 4 bases, J lost 5 bases, and 12 bases stayed unmatched. The CDR3 region has the DNA TGTGCCAGCAGCCCATTTTCCGGGACAGGGGGAAAAGATACGCAGTATTTT. Protein product: CASSPFSGTGGKDTQYF.

A few counts support this clone. The V and J genes are TRBV7-7 and TRBJ2-5, with D possibly TRBD1 on 5 matching bases. This CDR3 has 14 amino acids. From germline, CDR1 is SSHAT and CDR2 FNYEAQ (reference sequence). V gave up 1 base and J gave up 3 bases, with 9 bases separating them. For the CDR3, the DNA is TGTGCCAGCAGCTTAGGGGGCACCAAAGAGACCCAGTACTTC. Its translation: CASSLGGTKETQYF.

This sequence joins TRBV18 and TRBJ1-3; perhaps TRBD1 as D (6 bases). From germline, CDR1 is KGHSH and CDR2 LQKENI. The CDR3 is 16 amino acids. Trimming took off 3 bases at V and 2 bases at J, with 14 bases between the two ends. CDR3 sequence: CASSPKQGFAGNTIYF. The CDR3 region has the DNA TGTGCCAGCTCACCTAAACAGGGATTTGCTGGAAACACCATATATTTT.

This chain uses TRBV19 with TRBJ1-6; the D gene is possibly TRBD1 (6 bases). V was cut by 4 bases and J by 0 bases, with 13 bases left in between. The CDR3 is 17 residues long. Germline V CDR1 and CDR2: LNHDA, SQIVND (reference sequence). The CDR3 is CASSKTRGSSYNSPLHF. CDR3 DNA: TGTGCCAGTAGTAAAACGAGGGGGAGCTCCTATAATTCACCCCTCCACTTT.

The gene calls are TRBV28 and TRBJ2-3; 7 bases align to TRBD1. Germline CDR1 MDHEN, CDR2 SYDVKM. This CDR3 region has 15 residues. V was pared by 6 bases and J by 2 bases, with 8 bases of the junction left unmatched. CDR3 sequence reads: CASSPTGVHTDTQYF. CDR3 bases: TGTGCCAGCAGCCCTACAGGGGTCCACACAGATACGCAGTATTTT.

This clone was counted between two and nine times. The rearrangement uses TRBV2 and TRBJ1-6; a weak D match, TRBD1 (5 bases). CDR3 length: 15 amino acids. Looked up from germline, CDR1 is SNHLY and CDR2 is FYNNEI. The V gene lost 0 bases and the J gene lost 7 bases, with 10 bases spanning the gap. This chain's CDR3 is CASSEAGTKNSPLHF. The CDR3 DNA reads as TGTGCCAGCAGTGAAGCTGGGACTAAAAATTCACCCCTCCACTTT.

The chain combines TRBV20-1 with TRBJ2-3, with 13 nucleotides matching TRBD2. Trimming at V came to 3 bases and at J to 0 bases, leaving 6 bases not matched to a gene. CDR1 DFQATT and CDR2 SNEGSKA come from the germline V gene (reference sequence). The CDR3 totals 17 residues. CDR3 coding DNA: TGCAGTGCTAGTAAGACTAGCGGGGGGTATAGCACAGATACGCAGTATTTT. This sequence encodes CSASKTSGGYSTDTQYF.

The chain uses TRBV11-3 and TRBJ2-2; no clear D. The germline V and J ends were trimmed by 2 bases and 1 base, with 2 bases remaining between them. This CDR3 contains 13 residues. Germline V gene sequence: CDR1 SGHNT, CDR2 YENEEA. The CDR3 protein is CASSLRNTGELFF. The CDR3 DNA reads TGTGCCAGCAGCTTACGGAACACCGGGGAGCTGTTTTTT.

V gene TRBV11-3 combines with J gene TRBJ1-1; D uncertain. In germline, CDR1 is SGHNT, CDR2 YENEEA. The CDR3 extends over 14 amino acids. Trimming shortened V by 2 bases and J by 5 bases, and 12 bases separated the two germline ends. CDR3 sequence: CASSLRGWGTEAFF. Here the CDR3 DNA reads TGTGCCAGCAGCTTACGGGGTTGGGGAACTGAAGCTTTCTTT.

This rearrangement joins TRBV7-9 to TRBJ2-3; 7 bases agree with TRBD2. Per the germline V gene, CDR1 is SEHNR and CDR2 is FQNEAQ (reference sequence). The length of the CDR3 is 16 residues. Trimming cost V 4 bases and J 2 bases; bases outside gene matches: 9. The CDR3 spells CASSSRWSGNTDTQYF. The CDR3 nucleotides are TGTGCCAGCAGCTCCCGGTGGAGCGGGAACACAGATACGCAGTATTTT. The full variable domain, with the rest looked up from reference TRBV7-9 and TRBJ2-3, is DTGVSQNPRHKITKRGQNVTFRCDPISEHNRLYWYRQTLGQGPEFLTYFQNEAQLEKSRLLSDRFSAERPKGSFSTLEIQRTEQGDSAMYLCASSSRWSGNTDTQYFGPGTRLTVL.

The chain couples TRBV6-5 to TRBJ2-3; 11 nucleotides align to TRBD2. CDR3 length: 15 residues. CDR1 is MNHEY, CDR2 SVGAGI, per germline. The junction had 3 bases not matched to a gene; V was cut back by 4 bases and J by 3 bases. The CDR3 here is CASSLLAGGTDTQYF. The CDR3 DNA reads as TGTGCCAGCAGTTTGCTAGCGGGGGGAACAGATACGCAGTATTTT.

This chain joins TRBV30 and TRBJ1-4; maybe TRBD1 (5 bases). Per germline, CDR1 GTSNPN and CDR2 SVGIG (reference sequence). The CDR3 is made up of 14 amino acids. V was pared by 1 base and J by 8 bases, with 14 bases between. The CDR3 is CAWSGDRVQEKLFF. DNA for the CDR3: TGTGCCTGGAGTGGCGACAGAGTACAGGAAAAACTGTTTTTT.

The chain has TRBV5-6 and TRBJ1-5; 8 positions match TRBD1. Germline-derived CDR1 and CDR2 are SGHDT and YYEEEE. J gave up 1 base and V 6 bases, and 18 bases lay outside the gene matches. This CDR3 is built from 19 residues. The CDR3 coding sequence is TGTGCCAGCAAAAATACCAGGACAGGGAACGGCGCAAGCAATCAGCCCCAGCATTTT. Amino acids: CASKNTRTGNGASNQPQHF.

J is TRBJ2-7 and V is TRBV3-1 (or the pseudogene TRBV3-2), with D perhaps TRBD1 (5 bases). V was shortened by 4 bases and J by 3 bases, with 7 bases between the two germline ends. The CDR3 extends over 12 amino acids. Germline CDR1 LGHDT, CDR2 YNNKEL (reference sequence). The CDR3 protein is CASSRTLYEQYF. The CDR3, as DNA: TGTGCCAGCAGCCGGACACTCTACGAGCAGTACTTC.

This chain links TRBV11-3 with TRBJ2-1; 11 bases map to TRBD2. V lost 5 bases and J lost 4; bases outside the gene matches: 7. Germline V gene lookup returns CDR1 SGHNT and CDR2 YENEEA. The CDR3 loop spans 16 amino acids. The CDR3: CASSPLAGGLYNEQFF. CDR3 sequence (DNA): TGTGCCAGCAGCCCATTAGCGGGGGGGCTGTACAATGAGCAGTTCTTC.

The chain carries TRBV10-3 and TRBJ2-1; 7 bases align to TRBD1. With 4 bases clipped from V and 8 bases from J, the junction kept 8 bases outside the gene matches. The CDR3 consists of 14 residues. Germline values: CDR1 ENHRY, CDR2 SYGVKD. CDR3 sequence reads: CAISGGDRVDEQFF. DNA for the CDR3: TGTGCCATCAGTGGAGGAGACAGGGTGGATGAGCAGTTCTTC.

This chain links TRBV19 with TRBJ1-4; D unresolved. Germline CDR1 LNHDA, CDR2 SQIVND (reference sequence). V shed 5 bases and J shed 0 bases, with 10 bases lying between them. CDR3 length: 15 residues. CDR3 in amino acids: CASSFSGATNEKLFF. The CDR3 coding sequence is TGTGCCAGTAGTTTTTCAGGTGCAACTAATGAAAAACTGTTTTTT.

This chain uses TRBV2 with TRBJ1-1; TRBD1 is a possible D gene (6 bases). CDR1 and CDR2 (germline): SNHLY, FYNNEI. V lost 3 bases, J lost 0 bases, and 14 bases lay in between. There are 16 residues in the CDR3. The CDR3 loop reads CASSERTGSLNTEAFF. CDR3 sequence (DNA): TGTGCCAGCAGTGAGAGAACAGGGTCCCTGAACACTGAAGCTTTCTTT.